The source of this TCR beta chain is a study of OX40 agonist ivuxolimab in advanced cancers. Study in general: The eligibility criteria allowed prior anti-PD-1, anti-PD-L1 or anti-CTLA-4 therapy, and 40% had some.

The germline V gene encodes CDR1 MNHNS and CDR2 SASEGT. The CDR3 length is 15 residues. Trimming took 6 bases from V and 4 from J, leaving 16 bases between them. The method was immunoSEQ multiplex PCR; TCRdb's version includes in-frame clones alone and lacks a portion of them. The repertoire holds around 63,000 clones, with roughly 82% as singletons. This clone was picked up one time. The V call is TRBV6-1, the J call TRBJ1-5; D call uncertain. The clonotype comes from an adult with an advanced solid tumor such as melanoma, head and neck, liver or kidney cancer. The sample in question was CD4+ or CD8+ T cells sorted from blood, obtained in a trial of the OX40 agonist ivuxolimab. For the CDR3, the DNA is TGTGCCAGCAGGACGGACGGGTCACTGAATCAGCCCCAGCATTTT. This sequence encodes CASRTDGSLNQPQHF.